This T cell receptor beta chain was sequenced during a study of CD8 T cells in ankylosing spondylitis. CDR3 size: 14 residues. Germline assignment: CDR1 LGHNA and CDR2 YNFKEQ. V was shortened by 4 bases and J by 6 bases, with 13 bases between the two germline ends. In regard to this clonotype: Its antigen is not identified.

Study-level findings and limits: Clones linked to disease, bearing a CD8+ phenotype, were relatively rare in peripheral blood. The study identified a TCR beta motif of several highly homologous variants that appeared characteristic of ankylosing spondylitis blood. Earlier reports found some motif variants in synovial fluid and blood in reactive arthritis.

5'-RACE, quantitative and with molecular barcodes, yielded the TCR beta libraries. TCRdb analysed the 5' RACE reads with MiXCR anew, one entry per CDR3 protein. The repertoire holds 400,000 or so distinct CDR3 sequences, with 26% as singletons. The source of this sequence is a male donor with ankylosing spondylitis. Sequencing was performed on blood, either unsorted or a sorted T cell fraction (not recorded which). The rearrangement links TRBV4-2 to TRBJ2-1; D may match TRBD1 or TRBD2 (5 bases each). The CDR3 region is CASSLYRDLNEQFF. In DNA form, the CDR3 reads TGTGCCAGCAGCCTATACCGGGACCTCAATGAGCAGTTCTTC.